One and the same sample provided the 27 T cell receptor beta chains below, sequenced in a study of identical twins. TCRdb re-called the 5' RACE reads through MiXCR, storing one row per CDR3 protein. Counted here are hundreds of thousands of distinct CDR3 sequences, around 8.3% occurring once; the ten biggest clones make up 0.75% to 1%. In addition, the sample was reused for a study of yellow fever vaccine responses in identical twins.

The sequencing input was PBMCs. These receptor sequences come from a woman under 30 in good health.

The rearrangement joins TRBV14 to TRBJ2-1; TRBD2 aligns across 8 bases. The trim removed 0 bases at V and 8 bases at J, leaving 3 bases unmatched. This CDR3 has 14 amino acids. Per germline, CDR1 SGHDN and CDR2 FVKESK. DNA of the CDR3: TGTGCCAGCAGCCAAGATCTCGGGGGGGATGAGCAGTTCTTC. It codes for CASSQDLGGDEQFF.

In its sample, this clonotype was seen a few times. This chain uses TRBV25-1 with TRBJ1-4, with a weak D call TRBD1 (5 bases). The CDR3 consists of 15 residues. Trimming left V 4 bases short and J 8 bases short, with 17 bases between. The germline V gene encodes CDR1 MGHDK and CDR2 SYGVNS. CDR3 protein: CASSAPGPIGEKLFF. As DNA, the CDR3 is TGTGCCAGCAGTGCCCCGGGACCTATAGGAGAAAAACTGTTTTTT.

For the CDR3, the DNA is TGTGCCAGCAGCAAGACAGGGGCCCTCTCCTACGAGCAGTACTTC. Translated: CASSKTGALSYEQYF. The chain carries TRBV9 and TRBJ2-7; 8 bases agree with TRBD1. There are 15 residues in the CDR3. Germline values: CDR1 SGDLS, CDR2 YYNGEE. Trimming at V came to 4 bases and at J to 0 bases, leaving 6 bases not matched to a gene.

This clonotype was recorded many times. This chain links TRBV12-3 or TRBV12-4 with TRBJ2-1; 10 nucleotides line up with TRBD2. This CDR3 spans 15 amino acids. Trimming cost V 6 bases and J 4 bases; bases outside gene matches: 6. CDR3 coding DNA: TGTGCCAGCAGACCGAGCGGGGGGGGTTACAATGAGCAGTTCTTC. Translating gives CASRPSGGGYNEQFF.

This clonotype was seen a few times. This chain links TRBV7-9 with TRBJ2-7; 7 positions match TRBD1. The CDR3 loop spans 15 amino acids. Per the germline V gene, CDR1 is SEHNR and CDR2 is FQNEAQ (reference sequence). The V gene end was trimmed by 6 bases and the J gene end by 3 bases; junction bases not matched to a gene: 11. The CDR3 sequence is CASSNKQGSFYEQYF. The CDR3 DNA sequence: TGTGCCAGCAGTAACAAACAGGGGTCCTTCTACGAGCAGTACTTC.

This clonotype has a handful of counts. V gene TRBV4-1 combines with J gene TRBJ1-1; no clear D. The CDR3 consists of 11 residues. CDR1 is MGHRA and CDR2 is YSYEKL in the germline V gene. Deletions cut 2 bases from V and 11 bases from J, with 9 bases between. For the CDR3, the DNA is TGCGCCAGCAGCCAAAAGCGGTATGCTTTCTTT. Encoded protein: CASSQKRYAFF.

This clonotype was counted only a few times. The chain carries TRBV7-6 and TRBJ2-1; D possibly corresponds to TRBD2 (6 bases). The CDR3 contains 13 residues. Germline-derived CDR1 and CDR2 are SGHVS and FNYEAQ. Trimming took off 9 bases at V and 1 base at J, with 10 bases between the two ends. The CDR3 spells CARGLRSYNEQFF. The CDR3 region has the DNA TGTGCCAGGGGACTTAGGTCCTACAATGAGCAGTTCTTC.

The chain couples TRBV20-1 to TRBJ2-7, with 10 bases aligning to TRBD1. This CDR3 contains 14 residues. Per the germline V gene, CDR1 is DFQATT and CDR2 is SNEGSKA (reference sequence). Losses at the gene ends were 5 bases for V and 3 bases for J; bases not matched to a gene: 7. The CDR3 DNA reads TGCAGTGCTCTAGGGGGGACAGGGGACTACGAGCAGTACTTC. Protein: CSALGGTGDYEQYF.

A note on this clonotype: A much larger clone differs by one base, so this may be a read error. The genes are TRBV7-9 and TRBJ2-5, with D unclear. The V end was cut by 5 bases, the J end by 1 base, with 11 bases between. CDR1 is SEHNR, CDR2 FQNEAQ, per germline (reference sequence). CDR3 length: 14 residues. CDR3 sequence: CASSHLTLQETQYF. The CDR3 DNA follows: TGTGCCAGCAGCCACCTGACACTCCAAGAGACCCAGTACTTC.

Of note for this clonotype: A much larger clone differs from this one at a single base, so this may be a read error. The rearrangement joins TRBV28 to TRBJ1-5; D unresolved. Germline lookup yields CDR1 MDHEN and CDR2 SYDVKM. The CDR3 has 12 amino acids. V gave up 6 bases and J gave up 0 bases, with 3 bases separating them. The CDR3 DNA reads TGTGCCAGCAGGTTTAGCAATCAGCCCCAGCATTTT. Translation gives CASRFSNQPQHF. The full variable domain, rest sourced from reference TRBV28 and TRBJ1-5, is DVKVTQSSRYLVKRTGEKVFLECVQDMDHENMFWYRQDPGLGLRLIYFSYDVKMKEKGDIPEGYSVSREKKERFSLILESASTNQTSMYLCASRFSNQPQHFGDGTRLSIL.

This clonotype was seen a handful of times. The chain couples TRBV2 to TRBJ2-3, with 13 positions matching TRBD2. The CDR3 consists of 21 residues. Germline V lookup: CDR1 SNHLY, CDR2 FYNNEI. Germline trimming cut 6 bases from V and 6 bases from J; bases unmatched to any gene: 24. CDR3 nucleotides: TGTGCCAGCAGGGCCCGTATAGGACTAGCGGGGGCCTCCTTAAGGAGCGATACGCAGTATTTT. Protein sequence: CASRARIGLAGASLRSDTQYF.

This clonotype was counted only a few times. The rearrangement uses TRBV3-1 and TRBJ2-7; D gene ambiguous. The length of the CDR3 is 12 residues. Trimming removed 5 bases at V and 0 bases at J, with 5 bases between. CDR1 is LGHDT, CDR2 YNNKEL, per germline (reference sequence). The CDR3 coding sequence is TGTGCCAGCAGCAAGGGCTCCTACGAGCAGTACTTC. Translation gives CASSKGSYEQYF.

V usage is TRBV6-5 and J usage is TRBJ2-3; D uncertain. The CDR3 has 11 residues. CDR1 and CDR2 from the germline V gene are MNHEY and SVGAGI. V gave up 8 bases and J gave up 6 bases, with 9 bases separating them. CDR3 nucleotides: TGTGCCAGCCAACTTGGGGATACGCAGTATTTT. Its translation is CASQLGDTQYF.

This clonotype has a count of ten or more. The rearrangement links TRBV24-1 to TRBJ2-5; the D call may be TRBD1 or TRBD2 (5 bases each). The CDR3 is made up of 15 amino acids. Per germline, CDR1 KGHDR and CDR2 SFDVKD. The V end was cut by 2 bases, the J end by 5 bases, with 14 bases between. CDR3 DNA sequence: TGTGCCACCAGTGATTCGGCTTCAGAGGGGGAGACCCAGTACTTC. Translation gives CATSDSASEGETQYF.

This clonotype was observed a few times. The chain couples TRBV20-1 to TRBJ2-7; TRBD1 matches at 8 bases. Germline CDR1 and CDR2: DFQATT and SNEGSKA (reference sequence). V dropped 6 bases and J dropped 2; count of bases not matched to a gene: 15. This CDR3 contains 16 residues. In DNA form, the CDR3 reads TGCAGTGCCACCGGACAGGGAGGAACAACTCCCTACGAGCAGTACTTC. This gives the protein CSATGQGGTTPYEQYF.

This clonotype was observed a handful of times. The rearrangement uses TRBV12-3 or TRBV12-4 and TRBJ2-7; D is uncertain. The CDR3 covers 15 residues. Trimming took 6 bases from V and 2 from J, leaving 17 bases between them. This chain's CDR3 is CASRPRFVGPYEQYF. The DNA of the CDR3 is TGTGCCAGCAGACCCAGGTTCGTCGGCCCCTACGAGCAGTACTTC.

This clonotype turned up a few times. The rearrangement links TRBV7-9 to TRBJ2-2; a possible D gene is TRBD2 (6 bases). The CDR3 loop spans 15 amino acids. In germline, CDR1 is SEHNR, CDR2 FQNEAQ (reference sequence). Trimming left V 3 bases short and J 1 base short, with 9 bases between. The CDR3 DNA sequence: TGTGCCAGCAGCTTTGCGGGACTGAACACCGGGGAGCTGTTTTTT. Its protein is CASSFAGLNTGELFF.

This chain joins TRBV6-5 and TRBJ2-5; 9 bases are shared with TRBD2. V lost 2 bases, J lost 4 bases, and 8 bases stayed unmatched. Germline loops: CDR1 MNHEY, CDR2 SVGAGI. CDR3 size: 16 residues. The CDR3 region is CASSYERGAGGETQYF. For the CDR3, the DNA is TGTGCCAGCAGTTACGAGCGGGGGGCCGGGGGAGAGACCCAGTACTTC.

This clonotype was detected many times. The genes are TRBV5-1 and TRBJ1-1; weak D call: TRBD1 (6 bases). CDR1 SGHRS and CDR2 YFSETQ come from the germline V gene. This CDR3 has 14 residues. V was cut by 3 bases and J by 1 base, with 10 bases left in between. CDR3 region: CASSWAGQNTEAFF. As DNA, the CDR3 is TGCGCCAGCAGCTGGGCGGGACAGAACACTGAAGCTTTCTTT.

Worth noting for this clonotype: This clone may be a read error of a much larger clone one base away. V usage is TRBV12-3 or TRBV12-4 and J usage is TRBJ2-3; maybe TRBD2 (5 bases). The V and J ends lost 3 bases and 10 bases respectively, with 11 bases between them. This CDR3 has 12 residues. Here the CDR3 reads CASSFHGDSQYF. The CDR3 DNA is TGTGCCAGCAGTTTCCACGGGGATTCGCAGTATTTT.

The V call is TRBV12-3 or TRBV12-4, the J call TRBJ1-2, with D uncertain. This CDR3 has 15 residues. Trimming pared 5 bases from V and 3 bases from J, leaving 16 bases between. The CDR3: CASSVKQFTDYGYTF. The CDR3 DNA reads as TGTGCCAGCAGTGTAAAACAGTTTACCGACTATGGCTACACCTTC.

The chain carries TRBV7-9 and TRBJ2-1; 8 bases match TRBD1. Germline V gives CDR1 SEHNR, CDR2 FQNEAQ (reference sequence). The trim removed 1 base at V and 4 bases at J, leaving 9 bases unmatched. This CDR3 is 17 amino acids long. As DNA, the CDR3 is TGTGCCAGCAGCTTAGGATCAGGGGGCGGACAGTACAATGAGCAGTTCTTC. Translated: CASSLGSGGGQYNEQFF.

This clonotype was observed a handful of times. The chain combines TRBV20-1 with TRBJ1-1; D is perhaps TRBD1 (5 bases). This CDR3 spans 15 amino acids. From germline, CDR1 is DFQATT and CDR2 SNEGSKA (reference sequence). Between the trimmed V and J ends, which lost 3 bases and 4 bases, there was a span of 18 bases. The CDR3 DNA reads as TGCAGTGCTAGTGATATGGGCAGCGGGGCCACTGAAGCTTTCTTT. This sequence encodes CSASDMGSGATEAFF.

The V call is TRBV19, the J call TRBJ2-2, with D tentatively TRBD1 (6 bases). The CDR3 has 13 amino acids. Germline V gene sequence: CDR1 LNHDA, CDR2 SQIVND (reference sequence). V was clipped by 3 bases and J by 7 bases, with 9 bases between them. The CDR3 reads CASSIGQLGELFF. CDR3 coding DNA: TGTGCCAGTAGTATCGGACAGCTCGGGGAGCTGTTTTTT.

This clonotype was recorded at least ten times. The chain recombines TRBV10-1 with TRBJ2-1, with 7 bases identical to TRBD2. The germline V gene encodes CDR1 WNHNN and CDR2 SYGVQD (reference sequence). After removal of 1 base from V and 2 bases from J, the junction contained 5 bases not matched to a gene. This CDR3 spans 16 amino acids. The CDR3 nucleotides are TGCGCCAGCAGTGAGTTCGGGCGGGGGACCTACAATGAGCAGTTCTTC. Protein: CASSEFGRGTYNEQFF.

CDR3 region: CASSPTDSYPNEQFF. CDR3 nucleotides: TGTGCCAGCAGCCCCACGGACAGTTACCCCAATGAGCAGTTCTTC. The rearrangement joins TRBV3-1 to TRBJ2-1, with D possibly matching TRBD1 (6 bases). This CDR3 is 15 amino acids long. Trimming took off 4 bases at V and 6 bases at J, with 16 bases between the two ends. CDR1 LGHDT and CDR2 YNNKEL come from the germline V gene (reference sequence).

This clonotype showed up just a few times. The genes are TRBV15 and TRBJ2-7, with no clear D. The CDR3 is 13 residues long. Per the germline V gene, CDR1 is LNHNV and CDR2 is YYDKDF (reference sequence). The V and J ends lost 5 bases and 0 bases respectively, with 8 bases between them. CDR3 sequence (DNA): TGTGCCACCAGCGGAAAGTCCTCCTACGAGCAGTACTTC. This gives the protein CATSGKSSYEQYF.